The rows below give T cell receptor beta chains drawn from one sample of a study of shared clonotypes between healthy human individuals. Using immunoSEQ multiplex PCR, the repertoire was profiled, and TCRdb retains in-frame clones only, with some absent. This table has approximately 700,000 clones, around 73% appearing once. Specimen: memory CD4+ T cells sorted from blood. Receptor source: a woman in her twenties or thirties in good health. The CDR3 runs from the conserved cysteine through the conserved F or W. D genes are given only for firm matches.

d_call	v_call	j_call	cdr3_aa
NA	TRBV27	TRBJ1-5	CASRRTVHQPQHF
NA	TRBV29-1	TRBJ2-2	CSVGIFGELFF
TRBD2	TRBV11-2	TRBJ2-1	CASRHSGSSYNEQFF
NA	TRBV2	TRBJ2-5	CASSRGSSVETQYF
NA	TRBV10-2	TRBJ2-7	CASLLAGSSYEQYF
NA	TRBV2	TRBJ2-7	CASRRYYEQYF
TRBD2	TRBV7-2	TRBJ2-3	CASSSRLAGSTDTQYF
TRBD2	TRBV28	TRBJ2-5	CASSFASGIGATQYF
TRBD1	TRBV15	TRBJ1-1	CATSRPGQDTEAFF
TRBD2	TRBV23-1	TRBJ2-7	CASSQVGSGRAGDEQYF
NA	TRBV6-5	TRBJ1-1	CASSYPTGTGSEAFF
NA	TRBV21-1	TRBJ2-4	CASSGGEAHALLAKNIQYF
NA	TRBV9	TRBJ2-5	CASSVEGGSLETQYF
TRBD1	TRBV14	TRBJ1-6	CASSLAGGEYSPLHF
NA	TRBV28	TRBJ1-5	CASSPGRVYGQPQHF
TRBD2	TRBV27	TRBJ2-7	CASSSLAGNSYEQYF
NA	TRBV20-1	TRBJ1-1	CSVKTETEAFF
NA	TRBV2	TRBJ1-3	CASRKFSGNTIYF
NA	TRBV7-2	TRBJ1-2	CASSLQEDYGYTF
NA	TRBV18	TRBJ2-5	CASSFTQRRGSYQETQYF
TRBD1	TRBV18	TRBJ2-7	CASSPGGQGPYEQYF
NA	TRBV5-1	TRBJ2-7	CASSPGTLTGEQYF
TRBD1	TRBV6-4	TRBJ2-1	CASSERDRYPYNEQFF
NA	TRBV28	TRBJ1-1	CASSFQSMNTEAFF
NA	TRBV5-1	TRBJ2-2	CASGPGGYGELFF
NA	TRBV29-1	TRBJ2-1	CSVPRGLPGTEQFF
NA	TRBV5-5	TRBJ1-1	CASSLVYMNTEAFF
TRBD2	TRBV28	TRBJ2-3	CASSSRGLAIYTQYF
NA	TRBV28	TRBJ1-1	CASSLSGRGGVF
NA	TRBV7-8	TRBJ2-5	CASSGQETQYF
NA	TRBV5-1	TRBJ1-1	CASSLDTEAFF
NA	TRBV2	TRBJ2-7	CASSEPFTAYEQYF
NA	TRBV9	TRBJ2-1	CASSVGGSGGYNEQFF
NA	TRBV5-1	TRBJ2-5	CASSLGTVQETQYF
NA	TRBV14	TRBJ1-1	CASSQVVGGNTEAFF
TRBD1	TRBV5-1	TRBJ2-1	CASSLDGDRGNEQFF
NA	TRBV5-4	TRBJ2-3	CASSSGPPDTQYF
NA	TRBV11-2	TRBJ2-5	CASSPSTHRETQYF
TRBD1	TRBV29-1	TRBJ2-3	CSGQGATDTQYF
TRBD1	TRBV28	TRBJ1-1	CASTPGQGVVAFF
NA	TRBV7-9	TRBJ1-4	CASSRDFEKLFF
TRBD1	TRBV28	TRBJ1-2	CASSSLFGTGVDYGYTF
NA	TRBV6-5	TRBJ2-7	CASSYGMTLAYEQYF
TRBD1	TRBV11-2	TRBJ1-3	CASSSSDRGGNTIYF
TRBD1	TRBV25-1	TRBJ2-5	CASSTGTGYQETQYF
TRBD1	TRBV11-2	TRBJ1-2	CASSRDRTGGGYTF
TRBD2	TRBV7-2	TRBJ2-1	CASSRGLESKEQFF
NA	TRBV2	TRBJ1-2	CASNGNYGYTF
TRBD1	TRBV18	TRBJ1-2	CASSPGTGGNYGYTF
TRBD1	TRBV5-6	TRBJ2-3	CASSLVRDRVSSTDTQYF
TRBD2	TRBV19	TRBJ2-7	CASGLAGSYEQYF
TRBD2	TRBV5-1	TRBJ2-3	CASSRASGAQGTDTQYF
NA	TRBV7-6	TRBJ2-1	CASSLKGSGYNEQFF
NA	TRBV5-1	TRBJ2-5	CASSPGSGETQYF